A single sample gave rise to the 31 T cell receptor beta chains below, sequenced in a study of vaccination and CD4 T cells after COVID-19 (dated by TCRdb to the early 2020s). The library was generated by PCR. The instrument was an Illumina iSeq 100. DNA from cultured CD4+ T cells underwent TCR sequencing with the Oncomine TCR Beta short-read assay at the Johns Hopkins FTIC core. TCRdb handled the public reads itself, with Q25 trimming in fastp and clone calling in MiXCR, and kept productive beta chains. Every CDR3 protein is listed once, alongside the most common genes and DNA of its rows. The sample records almost 20,000 distinct CDR3 sequences, roughly three fifths of which are singletons. The ten top clones hold over 8.5% of the sample. Which antigens these TCRs recognize remains unknown. According to the study, the label for this sample's treatment or condition signals: approximately nine-day PBMC culture with coronavirus spike peptide pools or control peptides (ViraFEST assay).

The sequencing sample was made of CD4+ T cells from blood, cultured in vitro. The source is a human donor who had recovered from COVID-19.

This clonotype appeared a few times. This rearrangement joins TRBV20-1 to TRBJ2-5; D is perhaps TRBD2 (6 bases). The CDR3 has 15 residues. Trimming cost V 0 bases and J 2 bases, with 13 bases left between them. CDR1 DFQATT and CDR2 SNEGSKA come from the germline V gene (reference sequence). The CDR3 region has the DNA TGCAGTGCTAGAGATCTAGCGAGACTGCAAGAGACCCAGTACTTC. Translation: CSARDLARLQETQYF.

This clonotype was seen just once. The chain combines TRBV27 with TRBJ1-2, with D perhaps matching TRBD1 (5 bases). Germline lookup yields CDR1 MNHEY and CDR2 SMNVEV (reference sequence). CDR3 length: 14 residues. V dropped 3 bases and J dropped 4 bases, with 12 bases sitting between them. The chain's CDR3 is CASSLGPGLYGYTF. CDR3 DNA: TGTGCCAGCAGTTTGGGGCCAGGTCTCTATGGCTACACCTTC.

V and J are TRBV20-1 and TRBJ1-2; D perhaps matches TRBD1 (5 bases). V was pared by 4 bases and J by 8 bases, with 20 bases between. Germline V lookup: CDR1 DFQATT, CDR2 SNEGSKA (reference sequence). The CDR3 is 14 amino acids. The CDR3 nucleotides are TGCAGTGCTACCAATGGGGGGACGCCGGGAGGCTACACCTTC. This encodes CSATNGGTPGGYTF.

The rearrangement joins TRBV20-1 to TRBJ2-7; the D gene is possibly TRBD2 (5 bases). Germline V gene sequence: CDR1 DFQATT, CDR2 SNEGSKA (reference sequence). Trimming removed 0 bases at V and 4 bases at J, with 10 bases between. The CDR3 is 13 residues long. The CDR3 loop reads CSARDRTGYEQYF. The CDR3, as DNA: TGCAGTGCTAGAGACCGGACTGGGTACGAGCAGTACTTC.

This clonotype was counted only a few times. The genes are TRBV15 and TRBJ2-7; TRBD1 matches at 7 bases. This CDR3 comprises 14 residues. V trimming: 4 bases; J trimming: 1 base; junction bases outside the gene matches: 4. Germline CDR1 reads LNHNV; CDR2 reads YYDKDF (reference sequence). DNA for the CDR3: TGTGCCACCAGCAACTTGGGACAGTCCTACGAGCAGTACTTC. Translated, it gives CATSNLGQSYEQYF.

The V and J genes are TRBV4-2 and TRBJ2-3; D uncertain. CDR1 is LGHNA and CDR2 is YNFKEQ in the germline V gene. CDR3 length: 13 residues. V lost 0 bases, J lost 10 bases, and 11 bases lay in between. CDR3 coding DNA: TGTGCCAGCAGCCAAGAATCCGATTTGGCGCAGTATTTT. Its protein product is CASSQESDLAQYF.

The chain is built from TRBV6-1 and TRBJ1-2; no definite D call. Germline-derived CDR1 and CDR2 are MNHNS and SASEGT. The CDR3 is 13 residues long. V was cut by 8 bases and J by 0 bases, with 10 bases left in between. The CDR3, as DNA: TGTGCCAGCTCTAAAGGGTCTAACTATGGCTACACCTTC. Its translation: CASSKGSNYGYTF.

This clonotype was found a few times. The J gene is TRBJ2-2, the V gene TRBV7-9; unclear D gene. The CDR3 spans 14 residues. Deletions cut 3 bases from V and 0 bases from J, with 5 bases between. Germline assignment: CDR1 SEHNR and CDR2 FQNEAQ (reference sequence). CDR3 in amino acids: CASSFMANTGELFF. CDR3 DNA: TGTGCCAGCAGCTTCATGGCGAACACCGGGGAGCTGTTTTTT.

The chain links TRBV28 to TRBJ2-7; 10 bases align to TRBD1. The CDR3 sequence is 15 residues long. V trimming: 5 bases; J trimming: 2 bases; junction bases outside the gene matches: 6. CDR1 is MDHEN, CDR2 SYDVKM, per germline. The CDR3 protein is CASSDRGRLTYEQYF. In DNA form, the CDR3 reads TGTGCCAGCAGTGACAGGGGGCGCCTTACCTACGAGCAGTACTTC.

The gene calls are TRBV7-2 and TRBJ2-3, with 7 bases fitting TRBD1. Germline assignment: CDR1 SGHTA and CDR2 FQGNSA. CDR3 length equals 15 residues. The V and J ends lost 2 bases and 4 bases, in that order; junction bases with no gene match: 6. CDR3 DNA: TGTGCCAGCAGCTTAAAGGGGGCCAGCCCAGATACGCAGTATTTT. It is translated as CASSLKGASPDTQYF. Full variable domain (remainder filled in from reference TRBV7-2 and TRBJ2-3): GAGVSQSPSNKVTEKGKDVELRCDPISGHTALYWYRQSLGQGLEFLIYFQGNSAPDKSGLPSDRFSAERTGGSVSTLTIQRTQQEDSAVYLCASSLKGASPDTQYFGPGTRLTVL.

The chain recombines TRBV12-3 or TRBV12-4 with TRBJ1-2, with 9 bases matching TRBD1. V gave up 4 bases and J gave up 9 bases; unmatched junction bases: 9. The CDR3 is 14 amino acids. CDR3 in amino acids: CASSWTGTGTSYTF. CDR3 DNA sequence: TGTGCCAGCAGTTGGACCGGGACAGGGACGAGCTACACCTTC.

This clonotype was observed once. The chain is built from TRBV18 and TRBJ2-5; no clear D gene. CDR3 length: 15 residues. CDR1 KGHSH and CDR2 LQKENI come from the germline V gene. V shed 1 base and J shed 1 base, with 10 bases lying between them. CDR3 loop: CASSPQAGAQETQYF. For the CDR3, the DNA is TGTGCCAGCTCACCACAGGCCGGCGCCCAAGAGACCCAGTACTTC.

The CDR3 bases are TGTGCCAGTAGGAAGGACGGCCGGGCTGAAGCTTTCTTT. Protein product: CASRKDGRAEAFF. The rearrangement uses TRBV19 and TRBJ1-1; D unclear. The CDR3 is 13 amino acids. Deletions cut 6 bases from V and 6 bases from J, with 14 bases between. Germline CDR1 is LNHDA and CDR2 is SQIVND (reference sequence).

This clonotype was picked up a small number of times. CDR3 in amino acids: CASTTGPANTEAFF. The CDR3 DNA reads TGTGCCAGCACCACGGGACCCGCAAACACTGAAGCTTTCTTT. The chain carries TRBV6-1 and TRBJ1-1; D perhaps matches TRBD1 (5 bases). CDR3 length equals 14 residues. The V and J ends lost 7 bases and 2 bases respectively, with 14 bases between them. The germline V gene encodes CDR1 MNHNS and CDR2 SASEGT.

The chain has TRBV6-1 and TRBJ2-7; either TRBD1 or TRBD2 may supply D (6 bases each). Trimming shortened V by 7 bases and J by 6 bases, and 19 bases separated the two germline ends. There are 14 residues in the CDR3. Germline-derived CDR1 and CDR2 are MNHNS and SASEGT. The CDR3 sequence is CASKRGALAGEQYF. CDR3 in DNA: TGTGCCAGCAAAAGGGGGGCCCTTGCGGGCGAGCAGTACTTC.

The chain carries TRBV20-1 and TRBJ1-2; perhaps TRBD1 as D (6 bases). There are 13 residues in the CDR3. Germline CDR1 is DFQATT and CDR2 is SNEGSKA (reference sequence). V lost 0 bases to trimming and J lost 7 bases, with 12 bases between them. CDR3 in amino acids: CSARDSGGFGYTF. Here the CDR3 DNA reads TGCAGTGCTAGAGATAGTGGGGGCTTTGGCTACACCTTC.

This clonotype was observed a handful of times. The gene calls are TRBV29-1 and TRBJ2-1, with unresolved D. The CDR3 loop spans 13 amino acids. The germline V gene has CDR1 SQVTM and CDR2 ANQGSEA. V dropped 7 bases and J dropped 0 bases, with 10 bases sitting between them. The chain's CDR3 is CSALTNSYNEQFF. The DNA for the CDR3 is TGCAGCGCCCTAACCAACTCCTACAATGAGCAGTTCTTC.

J is TRBJ1-1 and V is TRBV29-1; possible D gene TRBD1, 6 bases. Trimming took off 4 bases at V and 3 bases at J, with 12 bases between the two ends. The CDR3 extends over 13 amino acids. From germline, CDR1 is SQVTM and CDR2 ANQGSEA. CDR3 loop: CSVVGGPDTEAFF. The DNA of the CDR3 is TGCAGCGTTGTAGGGGGGCCTGACACTGAAGCTTTCTTT.

This chain connects TRBV11-3 to TRBJ1-2; maybe TRBD1 (5 bases). Trimming took off 5 bases at V and 5 bases at J, with 12 bases between the two ends. CDR3 length: 13 residues. Germline CDR1 is SGHNT and CDR2 is YENEEA. The DNA for the CDR3 is TGTGCCAGCAGCCCATCTGGGGGATATGGCTACACCTTC. This translates into CASSPSGGYGYTF.

This clonotype was seen a handful of times. The V gene is TRBV19, the J gene TRBJ1-5, with D perhaps matching TRBD1 (5 bases). The V end was cut by 7 bases, the J end by 0 bases, with 7 bases between. The CDR3 is made up of 13 amino acids. Germline CDR1 and CDR2: LNHDA and SQIVND (reference sequence). CDR3 in DNA: TGTGCCAGTACTCAGGGTAGCAATCAGCCCCAGCATTTT. Amino acids: CASTQGSNQPQHF.

The chain joins TRBV6-1 to TRBJ2-2, with 7 bases identical to TRBD1. V trimming: 4 bases; J trimming: 6 bases; junction bases outside the gene matches: 5. From germline, CDR1 is MNHNS and CDR2 SASEGT. The CDR3 loop spans 14 amino acids. The CDR3 nucleotides read TGTGCCAGCAGTGGCACAGGGGATGCCGGGGAGCTGTTTTTT. Amino acid sequence: CASSGTGDAGELFF.

The chain couples TRBV7-2 to TRBJ1-1; D gene uncertain. CDR3 length: 14 residues. V lost 6 bases, J lost 1 base, and 12 bases lay in between. Germline CDR1 SGHTA, CDR2 FQGNSA. The CDR3 nucleotides read TGTGCCAGCAGTCGGAGCCGGACGAACACTGAAGCTTTCTTT. Protein sequence: CASSRSRTNTEAFF. The variable domain in full, completed from reference TRBV7-2 and TRBJ1-1, reads GAGVSQSPSNKVTEKGKDVELRCDPISGHTALYWYRQSLGQGLEFLIYFQGNSAPDKSGLPSDRFSAERTGGSVSTLTIQRTQQEDSAVYLCASSRSRTNTEAFFGQGTRLTVV.

The chain is built from TRBV30 and TRBJ1-2, with D perhaps matching TRBD1 (5 bases). The CDR3 sequence is 12 residues long. Germline V gives CDR1 GTSNPN, CDR2 SVGIG (reference sequence). The ends were cut back, 8 bases at V and 4 bases at J, with 14 bases in the middle. The CDR3 is CAQSRDLYGYTF. CDR3 nucleotides: TGTGCCCAGAGCAGGGACCTCTATGGCTACACCTTC.

This chain uses TRBV7-2 with TRBJ2-1; 8 bases map to TRBD2. V gave up 4 bases and J gave up 4 bases; unmatched junction bases: 12. The CDR3 is 17 amino acids. CDR1 is SGHTA, CDR2 FQGNSA, per germline. Written as DNA, the CDR3 is TGTGCCAGCAGCTCAACTTACGGGGGGGCTCTTTACAATGAGCAGTTCTTC. Protein product: CASSSTYGGALYNEQFF.

This clonotype showed up just a few times. V usage is TRBV6-1 and J usage is TRBJ1-1; D not resolved. Germline V CDR1 and CDR2: MNHNS, SASEGT. This CDR3 has 13 amino acids. V was clipped by 6 bases and J by 4 bases, with 12 bases between them. This chain's CDR3 is CASSPGPVTEAFF. CDR3 in DNA: TGTGCCAGCAGCCCGGGCCCGGTCACTGAAGCTTTCTTT.

The rearrangement joins TRBV7-6 to TRBJ2-4, with TRBD2 matching over 8 bases. This CDR3 region has 16 residues. V shed 5 bases and J 8 bases; nucleotides not matched to a gene: 14. Germline V gene sequence: CDR1 SGHVS, CDR2 FNYEAQ. The CDR3 loop is CASSPGTRGDLDIQYF. In DNA form, the CDR3 reads TGTGCCAGCAGCCCCGGGACTAGGGGGGATCTAGACATTCAGTACTTC.

This clonotype came up a few times. V and J are TRBV6-1 and TRBJ2-2, with 8 nucleotides matching TRBD1. The ends lost 7 bases at V and 1 base at J; junction bases unmatched: 5. Germline assignment: CDR1 MNHNS and CDR2 SASEGT. The CDR3 totals 15 residues. CDR3 in amino acids: CASIPGTGNTGELFF. The CDR3 DNA reads as TGTGCCAGCATCCCGGGGACAGGGAACACCGGGGAGCTGTTTTTT.

The rearrangement links TRBV28 to TRBJ2-6; D is uncertain. V was trimmed by 1 base and J by 0 bases, leaving 10 bases between them. Germline CDR1 reads MDHEN; CDR2 reads SYDVKM. The CDR3 has 17 residues. The DNA for the CDR3 is TGTGCCAGCAGTTTATACGCACCTTACTCTGGGGCCAACGTCCTGACTTTC. Its protein is CASSLYAPYSGANVLTF. The full variable domain, completed using reference TRBV28 and TRBJ2-6, is DVKVTQSSRYLVKRTGEKVFLECVQDMDHENMFWYRQDPGLGLRLIYFSYDVKMKEKGDIPEGYSVSREKKERFSLILESASTNQTSMYLCASSLYAPYSGANVLTFGAGSRLTVL.

The chain carries TRBV7-8 and TRBJ2-5; D remains unclear. This CDR3 has 14 amino acids. The V and J ends lost 1 base and 5 bases respectively, with 11 bases between them. The germline CDR1 and CDR2 sequences are SGHVS and FQNEAQ. CDR3 residues: CASSLGSLGETQYF. CDR3 DNA: TGTGCCAGCAGCTTAGGTTCCCTCGGGGAGACCCAGTACTTC. Drawing the rest from reference TRBV7-8 and TRBJ2-5, the complete variable domain is GAGVSQSPRYKVAKRGQDVALRCDPISGHVSLFWYQQALGQGPEFLTYFQNEAQLDKSGLPSDRFFAERPEGSVSTLKIQRTQQEDSAVYLCASSLGSLGETQYFGPGTRLLVL.

The chain carries TRBV4-1 and TRBJ2-2; 8 nucleotides line up with TRBD2. The CDR3 is 17 residues long. With V trimmed by 4 bases and J by 2 bases, 9 bases remained unmatched. The germline V gene has CDR1 MGHRA and CDR2 YSYEKL. Here the CDR3 reads CASSPPRTSSNTGELFF. DNA for the CDR3: TGCGCCAGCAGCCCTCCCAGGACTAGCTCAAACACCGGGGAGCTGTTTTTT.

This clonotype has just a few counts. V and J are TRBV21-1 and TRBJ1-2; the table's D call of TRBD1 was not tested on the DNA. TRBV21-1 is reported as a pseudogene. This CDR3 region has 17 residues. This chain's CDR3 is CASSKGGSGQNNYGYTF. CDR3 DNA sequence: TGTGCCAGCAGCAAAGGAGGTTCGGGACAGAATAATTATGGCTACACCTTC.